Listed here are 9 T cell receptor beta chains from one sample, sequenced in a study of beta chain features in type 1 diabetes. As every portion of the isolated RNA was reverse transcribed, the sequencing read expressed TCRB transcripts. Clones were sequenced by immunoSEQ multiplex PCR, and TCRdb holds only the in-frame ones, with some missing. The sample has about 350,000 clones, around 20% seen once. Material for sequencing was naive CD4+ T cells from blood. These receptors were collected from a woman aged 18-29 years in good health.

This clone occurred a few times. CDR3 nucleotide sequence: TGCGCCAGCAGCTTGGGTAATCGGGGACAGACGAACTATGGCTACACCTTC. It yields the protein CASSLGNRGQTNYGYTF. J is TRBJ1-2 and V is TRBV5-1, with 7 nucleotides matching TRBD1. There are 17 residues in the CDR3. Germline assignment: CDR1 SGHRS and CDR2 YFSETQ. Trimming cost V 0 bases and J 2 bases; bases outside gene matches: 10.

This clone has a handful of counts. The J gene is TRBJ2-5, the V gene TRBV18; D perhaps matches TRBD1 (5 bases). The germline V and J ends were trimmed by 2 bases and 3 bases, with 19 bases remaining between them. The CDR3 is made up of 17 amino acids. Germline V lookup: CDR1 KGHSH, CDR2 LQKENI. In nucleotides, the CDR3 is TGTGCCAGCTCACCAAAGGAGATATCGACAGACAAAGAGACCCAGTACTTC. Its translation is CASSPKEISTDKETQYF. The whole variable domain, filled in from reference TRBV18 and TRBJ2-5, reads NAGVMQNPRHLVRRRGQEARLRCSPMKGHSHVYWYRQLPEEGLKFMVYLQKENIIDESGMPKERFSAEFPKEGPSILRIQQVVRGDSAAYFCASSPKEISTDKETQYFGPGTRLLVL.

This clone showed up just once. The chain recombines TRBV7-2 with TRBJ2-7; the D gene is possibly TRBD2 (6 bases). The CDR3 spans 15 residues. CDR1 SGHTA and CDR2 FQGNSA come from the germline V gene. Trimming took 5 bases from V and 4 from J, leaving 18 bases between them. This chain's CDR3 is CASSPRSGGEYEQYF. CDR3 DNA sequence: TGTGCCAGCAGCCCCCGGAGTGGAGGGGAGTACGAGCAGTACTTC.

This clone came up a few times. This rearrangement joins TRBV2 to TRBJ2-1, with 8 bases identical to TRBD2. Germline V gene data show CDR1 as SNHLY and CDR2 as FYNNEI. V lost 1 base, J lost 4 bases, and 6 bases stayed unmatched. This CDR3 has 16 amino acids. The CDR3 DNA is TGTGCCAGCAGTGAAGGTGGTAGCGGGAAATACAATGAGCAGTTCTTC. Translation: CASSEGGSGKYNEQFF.

This clone was seen a handful of times. The J gene is TRBJ1-2, the V gene TRBV30; D is perhaps TRBD1 (5 bases). The germline CDR1 and CDR2 sequences are GTSNPN and SVGIG (reference sequence). The CDR3 spans 13 residues. V dropped 1 base and J dropped 4 bases, with 10 bases sitting between them. CDR3 region: CAWSGQGGYGYTF. The DNA of the CDR3 is TGTGCCTGGAGTGGTCAGGGCGGCTATGGCTACACCTTC.

The chain carries TRBV7-9 and TRBJ1-6; D remains ambiguous. The CDR3 consists of 14 residues. Trimming cost V 1 base and J 8 bases, with 9 bases left between them. Germline V lookup: CDR1 SEHNR, CDR2 FQNEAQ (reference sequence). The CDR3 reads CASSLDSGYSPLHF. CDR3 nucleotide sequence: TGTGCCAGCAGCTTAGATTCCGGGTATTCACCCCTCCACTTT.

This chain uses TRBV15 with TRBJ2-5; maybe TRBD2 (6 bases). CDR1 LNHNV and CDR2 YYDKDF come from the germline V gene (reference sequence). Trimming took 1 base from V and 5 from J, leaving 11 bases between them. The CDR3 runs 14 residues. CDR3 bases: TGTGCCACCAGCAGAGTATCGGAGGGGGAGACCCAGTACTTC. The encoded protein is CATSRVSEGETQYF.

This clone was picked up a small number of times. CDR3 sequence reads: CASSRNSAAYNEQFF. In DNA, the CDR3 is TGTGCCAGCTCCCGGAATAGCGCCGCCTACAATGAGCAGTTCTTC. The chain employs TRBV18 and TRBJ2-1; TRBD2 might be the D (5 bases). CDR1 is KGHSH and CDR2 is LQKENI in the germline V gene. V lost 6 bases, J lost 2 bases, and 14 bases lay in between. The CDR3 covers 15 residues.

V and J are TRBV2 and TRBJ1-1; TRBD1 matches 7 bases. The germline gives CDR1 SNHLY, CDR2 FYNNEI. CDR3 size: 14 residues. J lost 0 bases, V lost 6 bases, and 4 bases had no gene match. The CDR3 here is CASSMGQLNTEAFF. DNA for the CDR3: TGTGCCAGCAGCATGGGACAGCTGAACACTGAAGCTTTCTTT.